The sample holds many counts of the clone carrying this TCR beta chain. MiXCR, applied by TCRdb to the RT-PCR reads, yields one record per CDR3 protein. This table has about 680,000 distinct CDR3 sequences, 13% to 15% appearing once. Germline loops: CDR1 KGHDR, CDR2 SFDVKD. The CDR3 extends over 12 amino acids. With V trimmed by 3 bases and J by 10 bases, 2 bases remained unmatched. The V and J genes are TRBV24-1 and TRBJ2-1, with 7 bases lining up with TRBD2. The sequence derives from a female donor in good health, serving as a healthy control. Sequencing input: memory CD4+ T cells from blood. The DNA of the CDR3 is TGTGCCACCAGTGATAGCGGGGACGAGCAGTTCTTC. Translating it yields CATSDSGDEQFF.